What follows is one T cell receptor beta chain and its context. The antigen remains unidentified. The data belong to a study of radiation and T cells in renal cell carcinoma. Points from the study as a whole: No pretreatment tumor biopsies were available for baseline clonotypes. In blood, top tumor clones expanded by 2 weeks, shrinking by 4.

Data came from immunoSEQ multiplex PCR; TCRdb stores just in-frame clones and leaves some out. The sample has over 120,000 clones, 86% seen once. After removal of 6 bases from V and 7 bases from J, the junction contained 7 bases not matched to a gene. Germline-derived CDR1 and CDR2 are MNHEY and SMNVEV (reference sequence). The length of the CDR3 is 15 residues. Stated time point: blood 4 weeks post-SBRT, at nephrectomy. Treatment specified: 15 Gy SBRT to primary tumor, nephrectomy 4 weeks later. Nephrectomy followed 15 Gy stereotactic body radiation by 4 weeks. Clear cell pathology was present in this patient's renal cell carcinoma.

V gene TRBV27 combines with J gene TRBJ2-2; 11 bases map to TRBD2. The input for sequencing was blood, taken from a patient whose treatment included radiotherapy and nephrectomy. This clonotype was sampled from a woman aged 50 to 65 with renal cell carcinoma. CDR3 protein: CASRLLAGVGGELFF. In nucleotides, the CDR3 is TGTGCCAGCAGACTACTAGCGGGGGTGGGCGGGGAGCTGTTTTTT.